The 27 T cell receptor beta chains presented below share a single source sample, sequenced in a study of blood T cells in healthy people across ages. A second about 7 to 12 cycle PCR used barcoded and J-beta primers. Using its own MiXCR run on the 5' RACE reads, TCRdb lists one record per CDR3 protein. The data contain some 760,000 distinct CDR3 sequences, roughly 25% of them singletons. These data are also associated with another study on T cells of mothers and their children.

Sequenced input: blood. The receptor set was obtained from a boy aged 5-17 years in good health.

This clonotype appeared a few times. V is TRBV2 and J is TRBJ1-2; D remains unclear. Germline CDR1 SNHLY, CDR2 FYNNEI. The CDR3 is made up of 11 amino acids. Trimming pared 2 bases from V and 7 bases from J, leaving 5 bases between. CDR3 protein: CASSEQPGYTF. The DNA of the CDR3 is TGTGCCAGCAGTGAACAGCCTGGCTACACCTTC.

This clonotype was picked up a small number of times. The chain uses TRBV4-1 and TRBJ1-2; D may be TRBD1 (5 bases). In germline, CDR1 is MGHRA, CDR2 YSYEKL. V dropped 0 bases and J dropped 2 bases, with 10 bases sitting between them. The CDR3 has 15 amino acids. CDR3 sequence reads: CASSQDPEGNYGYTF. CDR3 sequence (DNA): TGCGCCAGCAGCCAAGACCCAGAGGGGAACTATGGCTACACCTTC.

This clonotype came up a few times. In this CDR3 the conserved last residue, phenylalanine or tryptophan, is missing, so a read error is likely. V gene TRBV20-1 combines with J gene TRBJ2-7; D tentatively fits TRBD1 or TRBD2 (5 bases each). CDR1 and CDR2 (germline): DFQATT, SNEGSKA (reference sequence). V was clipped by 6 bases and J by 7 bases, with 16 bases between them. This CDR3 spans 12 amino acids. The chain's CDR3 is CSAKRFEGEQYL. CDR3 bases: TGCAGTGCCAAGAGGTTCGAGGGGGAGCAGTACCTC.

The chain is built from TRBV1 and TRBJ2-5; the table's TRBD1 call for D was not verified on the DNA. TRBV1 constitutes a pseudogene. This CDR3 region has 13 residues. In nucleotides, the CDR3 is TGCACCAGCAGATGGGACGGAGAAGAGACCCAGTACTTC. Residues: CTSRWDGEETQYF.

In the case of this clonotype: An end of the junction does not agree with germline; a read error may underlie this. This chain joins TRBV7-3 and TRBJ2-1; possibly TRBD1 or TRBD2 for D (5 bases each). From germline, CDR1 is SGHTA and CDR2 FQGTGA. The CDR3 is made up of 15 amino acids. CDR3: CASSPFPGRKNEQFF. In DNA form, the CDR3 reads TGCGCCAGCAGCCCATTTCCGGGACGTAAAAATGAGCAGTTCTTC.

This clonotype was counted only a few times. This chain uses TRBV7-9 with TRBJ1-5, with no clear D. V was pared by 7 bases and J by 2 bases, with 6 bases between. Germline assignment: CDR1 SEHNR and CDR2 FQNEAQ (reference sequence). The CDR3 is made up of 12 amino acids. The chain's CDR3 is CASTFGNQPQHF. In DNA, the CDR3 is TGTGCCAGCACCTTTGGCAATCAGCCCCAGCATTTT. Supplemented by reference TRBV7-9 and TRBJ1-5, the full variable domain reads DTGVSQNPRHKITKRGQNVTFRCDPISEHNRLYWYRQTLGQGPEFLTYFQNEAQLEKSRLLSDRFSAERPKGSFSTLEIQRTEQGDSAMYLCASTFGNQPQHFGDGTRLSIL.

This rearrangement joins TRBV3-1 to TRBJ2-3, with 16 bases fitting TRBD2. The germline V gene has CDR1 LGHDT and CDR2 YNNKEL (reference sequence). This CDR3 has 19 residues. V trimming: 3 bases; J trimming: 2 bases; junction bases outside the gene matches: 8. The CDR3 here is CASSQGTSGRAFTTDTQYF. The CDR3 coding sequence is TGTGCCAGCAGCCAGGGGACTAGCGGGAGGGCTTTTACCACAGATACGCAGTATTTT.

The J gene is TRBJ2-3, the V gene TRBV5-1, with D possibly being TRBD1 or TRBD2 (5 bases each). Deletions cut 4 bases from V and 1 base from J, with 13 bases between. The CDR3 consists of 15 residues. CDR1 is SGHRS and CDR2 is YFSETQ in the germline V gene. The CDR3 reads CASSPDPGRTDTQYF. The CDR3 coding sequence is TGCGCCAGCAGCCCGGACCCGGGGCGCACAGATACGCAGTATTTT. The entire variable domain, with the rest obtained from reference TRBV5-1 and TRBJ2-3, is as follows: KAGVTQTPRYLIKTRGQQVTLSCSPISGHRSVSWYQQTPGQGLQFLFEYFSETQRNKGNFPGRFSGRQFSNSRSEMNVSTLELGDSALYLCASSPDPGRTDTQYFGPGTRLTVL.

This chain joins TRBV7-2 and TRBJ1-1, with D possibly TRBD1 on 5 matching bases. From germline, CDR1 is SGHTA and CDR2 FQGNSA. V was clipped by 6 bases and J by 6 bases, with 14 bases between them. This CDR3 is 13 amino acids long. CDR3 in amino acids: CASSIPGLPEAFF. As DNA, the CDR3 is TGTGCCAGCAGTATACCGGGGCTGCCTGAAGCTTTCTTT. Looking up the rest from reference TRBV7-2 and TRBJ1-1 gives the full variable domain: GAGVSQSPSNKVTEKGKDVELRCDPISGHTALYWYRQSLGQGLEFLIYFQGNSAPDKSGLPSDRFSAERTGGSVSTLTIQRTQQEDSAVYLCASSIPGLPEAFFGQGTRLTVV.

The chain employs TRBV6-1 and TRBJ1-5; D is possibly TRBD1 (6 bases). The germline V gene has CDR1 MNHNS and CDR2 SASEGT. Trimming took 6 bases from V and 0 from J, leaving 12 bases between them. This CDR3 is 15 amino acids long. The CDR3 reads CASRADRNSNQPQHF. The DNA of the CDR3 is TGTGCCAGCAGAGCCGACAGGAATAGCAATCAGCCCCAGCATTTT.

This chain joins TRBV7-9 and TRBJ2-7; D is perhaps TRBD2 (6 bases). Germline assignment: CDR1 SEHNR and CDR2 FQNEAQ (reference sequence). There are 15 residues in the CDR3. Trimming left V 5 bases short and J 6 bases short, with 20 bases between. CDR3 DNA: TGTGCCAGCAGCCGTCCCGGGGAGGAGGGATCCGAGCAGTACTTC. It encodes CASSRPGEEGSEQYF.

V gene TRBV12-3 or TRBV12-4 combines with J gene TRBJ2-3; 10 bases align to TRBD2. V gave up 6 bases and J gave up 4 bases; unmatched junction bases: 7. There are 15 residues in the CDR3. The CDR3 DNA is TGTGCCAGCAGCTTGGGTGGACTAGCGGCAGATACGCAGTATTTT. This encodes CASSLGGLAADTQYF.

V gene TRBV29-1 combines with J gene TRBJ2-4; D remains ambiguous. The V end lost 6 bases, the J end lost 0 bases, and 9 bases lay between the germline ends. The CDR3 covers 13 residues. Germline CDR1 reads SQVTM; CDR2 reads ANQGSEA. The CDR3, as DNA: TGCAGCGTAGAATCGGTAGCCAAAAACATTCAGTACTTC. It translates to CSVESVAKNIQYF.

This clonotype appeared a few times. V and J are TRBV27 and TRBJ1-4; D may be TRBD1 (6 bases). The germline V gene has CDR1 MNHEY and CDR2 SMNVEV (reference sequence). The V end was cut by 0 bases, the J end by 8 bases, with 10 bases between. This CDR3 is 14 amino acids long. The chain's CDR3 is CASSLSPGAEKLFF. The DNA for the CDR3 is TGTGCCAGCAGTTTATCCCCAGGGGCGGAAAAACTGTTTTTT.

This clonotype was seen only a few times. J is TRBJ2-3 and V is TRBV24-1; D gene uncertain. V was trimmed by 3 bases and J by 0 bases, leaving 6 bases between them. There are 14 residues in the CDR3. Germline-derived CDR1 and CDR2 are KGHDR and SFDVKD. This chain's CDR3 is CATSDMWSTDTQYF. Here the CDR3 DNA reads TGTGCCACCAGTGATATGTGGAGCACAGATACGCAGTATTTT.

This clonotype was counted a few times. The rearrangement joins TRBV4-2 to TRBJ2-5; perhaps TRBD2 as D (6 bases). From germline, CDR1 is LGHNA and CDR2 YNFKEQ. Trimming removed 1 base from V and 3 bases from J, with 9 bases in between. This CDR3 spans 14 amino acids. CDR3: CASSQAGVEETQYF. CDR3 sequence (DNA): TGTGCCAGCAGCCAAGCGGGAGTGGAAGAGACCCAGTACTTC.

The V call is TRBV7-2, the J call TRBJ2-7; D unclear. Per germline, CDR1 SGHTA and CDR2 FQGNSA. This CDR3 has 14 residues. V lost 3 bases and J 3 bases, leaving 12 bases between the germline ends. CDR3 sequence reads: CASSFQEPHYEQYF. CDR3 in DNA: TGTGCCAGCAGCTTTCAAGAGCCTCACTACGAGCAGTACTTC.

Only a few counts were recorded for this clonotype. The chain's CDR3 is CSAVVASPDEQYF. CDR3 in DNA: TGCAGCGCTGTTGTAGCGTCTCCTGACGAGCAGTACTTC. This chain connects TRBV29-1 to TRBJ2-7; TRBD2 is a possible D gene (5 bases). Germline CDR1 reads SQVTM; CDR2 reads ANQGSEA. The CDR3 covers 13 residues. Trimming took off 7 bases at V and 5 bases at J, with 18 bases between the two ends.

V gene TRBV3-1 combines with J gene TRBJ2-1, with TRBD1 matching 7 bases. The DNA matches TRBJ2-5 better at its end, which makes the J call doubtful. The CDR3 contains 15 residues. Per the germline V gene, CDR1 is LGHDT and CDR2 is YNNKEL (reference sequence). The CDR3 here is CASSQPTGIRETQYF. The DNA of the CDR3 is TGTGCCAGCAGCCAGCCGACAGGGATCCGGGAGACCCAGTACTTC.

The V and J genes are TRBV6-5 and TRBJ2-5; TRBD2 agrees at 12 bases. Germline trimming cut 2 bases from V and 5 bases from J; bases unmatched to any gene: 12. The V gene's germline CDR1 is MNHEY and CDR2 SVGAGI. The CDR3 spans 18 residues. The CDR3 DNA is TGTGCCAGCAGTTACCGTGCACTAGCGGGAGGCCCGGGGGAGACCCAGTACTTC. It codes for CASSYRALAGGPGETQYF.

CDR3: CASSLEFEGAKPQHF. The CDR3 DNA sequence: TGTGCCAGCAGTTTAGAATTTGAGGGGGCGAAGCCCCAGCATTTT. This chain connects TRBV28 to TRBJ1-5, with 7 bases fitting TRBD1. Germline lookup yields CDR1 MDHEN and CDR2 SYDVKM. Unmatched junction bases numbered 9, after V lost 2 bases and J lost 8 bases. The CDR3 sequence is 15 residues long.

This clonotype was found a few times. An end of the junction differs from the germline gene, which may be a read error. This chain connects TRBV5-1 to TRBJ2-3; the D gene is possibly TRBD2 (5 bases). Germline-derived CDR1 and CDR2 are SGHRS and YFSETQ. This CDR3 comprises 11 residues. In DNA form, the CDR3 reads TGCGCCAGCAGAGGGAGAGATACGCGGTATTTT. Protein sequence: CASRGRDTRYF.

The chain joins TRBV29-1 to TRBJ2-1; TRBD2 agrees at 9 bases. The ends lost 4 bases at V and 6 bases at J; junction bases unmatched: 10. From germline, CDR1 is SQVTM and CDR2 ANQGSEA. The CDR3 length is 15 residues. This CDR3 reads CSVGPTSGGLNEQFF. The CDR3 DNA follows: TGCAGCGTTGGCCCCACCAGCGGGGGGCTCAATGAGCAGTTCTTC.

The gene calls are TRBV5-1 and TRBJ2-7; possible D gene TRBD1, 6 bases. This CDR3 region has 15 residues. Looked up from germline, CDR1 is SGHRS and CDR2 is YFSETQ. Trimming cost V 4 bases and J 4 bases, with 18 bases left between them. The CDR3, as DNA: TGCGCCAGCAGCCGAGATAGCGCAGGGGTGTACGAGCAGTACTTC. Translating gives CASSRDSAGVYEQYF.

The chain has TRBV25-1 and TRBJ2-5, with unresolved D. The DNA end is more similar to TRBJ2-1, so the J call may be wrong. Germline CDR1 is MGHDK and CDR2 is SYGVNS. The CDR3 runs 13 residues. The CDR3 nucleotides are TGTGCCAGCAGTGGCTTGGCTAACCATGAGCAGTTCTTC. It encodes CASSGLANHEQFF.

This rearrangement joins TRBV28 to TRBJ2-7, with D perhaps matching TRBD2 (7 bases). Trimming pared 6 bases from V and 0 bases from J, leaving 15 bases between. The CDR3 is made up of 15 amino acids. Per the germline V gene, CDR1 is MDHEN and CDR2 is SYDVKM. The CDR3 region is CASSKGGGSSYEQYF. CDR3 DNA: TGTGCCAGCAGCAAGGGGGGCGGGAGCTCCTACGAGCAGTACTTC.

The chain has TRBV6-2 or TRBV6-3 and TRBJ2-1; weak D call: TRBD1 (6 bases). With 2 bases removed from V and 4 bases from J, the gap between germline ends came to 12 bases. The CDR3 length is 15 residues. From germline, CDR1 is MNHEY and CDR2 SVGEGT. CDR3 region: CASSYLQGKYNEQFF. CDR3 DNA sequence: TGTGCCAGCAGTTACCTGCAGGGGAAGTACAATGAGCAGTTCTTC.